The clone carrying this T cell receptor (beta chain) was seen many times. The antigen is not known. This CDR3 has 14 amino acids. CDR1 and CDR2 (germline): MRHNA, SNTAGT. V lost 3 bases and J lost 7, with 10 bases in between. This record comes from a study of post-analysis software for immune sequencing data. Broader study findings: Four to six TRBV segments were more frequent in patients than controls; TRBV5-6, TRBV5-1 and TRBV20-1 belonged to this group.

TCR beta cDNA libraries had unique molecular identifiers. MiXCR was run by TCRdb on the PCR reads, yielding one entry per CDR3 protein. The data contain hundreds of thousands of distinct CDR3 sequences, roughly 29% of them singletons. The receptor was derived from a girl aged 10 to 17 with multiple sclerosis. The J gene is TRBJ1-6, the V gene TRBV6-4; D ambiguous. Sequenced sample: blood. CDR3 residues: CASSELPENSPLHF. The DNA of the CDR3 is TGTGCCAGCAGTGAGCTTCCAGAGAATTCACCCCTCCACTTT.